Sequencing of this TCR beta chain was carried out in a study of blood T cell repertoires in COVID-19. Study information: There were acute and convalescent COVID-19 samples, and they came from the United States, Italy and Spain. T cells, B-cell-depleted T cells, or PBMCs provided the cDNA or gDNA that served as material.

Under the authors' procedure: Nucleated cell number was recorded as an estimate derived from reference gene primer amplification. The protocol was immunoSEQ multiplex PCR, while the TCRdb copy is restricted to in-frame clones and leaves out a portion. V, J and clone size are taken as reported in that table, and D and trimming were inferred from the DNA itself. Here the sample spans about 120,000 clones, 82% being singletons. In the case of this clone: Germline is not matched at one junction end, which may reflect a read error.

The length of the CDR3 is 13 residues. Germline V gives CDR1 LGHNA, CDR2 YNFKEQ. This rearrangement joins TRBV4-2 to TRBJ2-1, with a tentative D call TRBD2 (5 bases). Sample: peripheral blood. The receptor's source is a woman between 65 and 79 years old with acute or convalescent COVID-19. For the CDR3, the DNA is TGTGCCAGCAGCCAAGTTGAGACTAAACCCCCGGTCTTC. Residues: CASSQVETKPPVF.